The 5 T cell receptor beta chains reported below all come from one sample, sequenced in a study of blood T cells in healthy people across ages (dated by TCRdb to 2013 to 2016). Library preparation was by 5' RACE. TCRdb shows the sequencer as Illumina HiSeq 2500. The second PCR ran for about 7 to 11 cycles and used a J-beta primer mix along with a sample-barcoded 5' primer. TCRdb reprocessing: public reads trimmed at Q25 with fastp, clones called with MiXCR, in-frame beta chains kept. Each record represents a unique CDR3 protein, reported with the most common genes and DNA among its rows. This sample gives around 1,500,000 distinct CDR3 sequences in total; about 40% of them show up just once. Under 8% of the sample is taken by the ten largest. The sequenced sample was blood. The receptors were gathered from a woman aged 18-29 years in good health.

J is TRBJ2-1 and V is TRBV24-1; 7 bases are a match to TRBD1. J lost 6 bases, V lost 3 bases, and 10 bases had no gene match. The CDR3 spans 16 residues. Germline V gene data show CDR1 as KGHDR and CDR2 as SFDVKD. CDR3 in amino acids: CATSDPRTGDFNEQFF. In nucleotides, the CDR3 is TGTGCCACCAGTGATCCTCGGACAGGAGATTTCAATGAGCAGTTCTTC.

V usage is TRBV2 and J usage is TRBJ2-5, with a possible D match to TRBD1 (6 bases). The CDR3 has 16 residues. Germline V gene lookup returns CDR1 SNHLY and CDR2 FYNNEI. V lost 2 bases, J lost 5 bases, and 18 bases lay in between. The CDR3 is CASSEPLNTGRETQYF. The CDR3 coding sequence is TGTGCCAGCAGTGAACCGCTCAATACAGGGCGGGAGACCCAGTACTTC. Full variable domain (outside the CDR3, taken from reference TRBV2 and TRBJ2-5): EPEVTQTPSHQVTQMGQEVILRCVPISNHLYFYWYRQILGQKVEFLVSFYNNEISEKSEIFDDQFSVERPDGSNFTLKIRSTKLEDSAMYFCASSEPLNTGRETQYFGPGTRLLVL.

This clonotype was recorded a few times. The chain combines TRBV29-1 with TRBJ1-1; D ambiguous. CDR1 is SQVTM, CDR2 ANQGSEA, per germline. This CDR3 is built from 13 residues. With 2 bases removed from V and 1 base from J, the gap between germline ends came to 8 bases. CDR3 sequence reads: CSVESGRNTEAFF. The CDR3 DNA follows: TGCAGCGTTGAAAGCGGGAGGAACACTGAAGCTTTCTTT. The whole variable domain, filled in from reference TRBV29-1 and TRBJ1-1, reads SAVISQKPSRDICQRGTSLTIQCQVDSQVTMMFWYRQQPGQSLTLIATANQGSEATYESGFVIDKFPISRPNLTFSTLTVSNMSPEDSSIYLCSVESGRNTEAFFGQGTRLTVV.

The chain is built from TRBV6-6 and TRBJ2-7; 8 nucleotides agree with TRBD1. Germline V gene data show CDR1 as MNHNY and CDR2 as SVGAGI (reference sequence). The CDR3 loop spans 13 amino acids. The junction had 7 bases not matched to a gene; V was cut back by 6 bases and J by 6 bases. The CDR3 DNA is TGTGCCAGCAGGACCCGGACAGGGCTCGAGCAGTACTTC. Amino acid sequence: CASRTRTGLEQYF.

The CDR3 loop reads CASSPQGTAIGMEQYF. For the CDR3, the DNA is TGCGCCAGCAGCCCCCAAGGGACGGCCATTGGTATGGAGCAGTACTTC. V and J are TRBV4-1 and TRBJ2-7, with D tentatively TRBD1 or TRBD2 (5 bases each). The V end lost 4 bases, the J end lost 7 bases, and 23 bases lay between the germline ends. This CDR3 spans 16 amino acids. Germline V CDR1 and CDR2: MGHRA, YSYEKL.